Each of the 25 T cell receptor beta chains below was sequenced from the same sample in a study of blood T cell repertoires in COVID-19. Libraries were prepared by immunoSEQ multiplex PCR; TCRdb keeps only in-frame clonotypes and omits some of them. The sample consists of around 43,000 clones, roughly 86% of them appearing once. Source material: peripheral blood. The receptor set was obtained from a man in his fifties in a cohort sampled during active COVID-19.

The chain has TRBV5-6 and TRBJ1-1; 11 nucleotides agree with TRBD1. The CDR3 loop spans 14 amino acids. Trimming took 2 bases from V and 7 from J; bases not matched to a gene: 4. CDR1 and CDR2 (germline): SGHDT, YYEEEE. The CDR3 DNA reads TGTGCCAGCAGCTTTGGACAGGGGGCCTATGAAGCTTTCTTT. It encodes CASSFGQGAYEAFF.

The rearrangement joins TRBV29-1 to TRBJ2-1, with 11 bases aligning to TRBD1. Trimming removed 8 bases from V and 9 bases from J; junction bases left unmatched: 9. Germline V lookup: CDR1 SQVTM, CDR2 ANQGSEA. The CDR3 loop spans 13 amino acids. CDR3: CSTGTGGGVEQFF. The CDR3 bases are TGCAGCACAGGGACAGGGGGGGGAGTTGAGCAGTTCTTC.

V usage is TRBV30 and J usage is TRBJ2-1, with 10 bases lining up with TRBD2. The V gene's germline CDR1 is GTSNPN and CDR2 SVGIG (reference sequence). This CDR3 contains 18 residues. With V trimmed by 4 bases and J by 7 bases, 19 bases remained unmatched. The CDR3 sequence is CAWMRGGRGTSADNEQFF. CDR3 nucleotide sequence: TGTGCCTGGATGCGCGGGGGTCGGGGGACTAGCGCAGATAATGAGCAGTTCTTC. Based on the CDR3 plus reference TRBV30 and TRBJ2-1, the full variable domain is SQTIHQWPATLVQPVGSPLSLECTVEGTSNPNLYWYRQAAGRGLQLLFYSVGIGQISSEVPQNLSASRPQDRQFILSSKKLLLSDSGFYLCAWMRGGRGTSADNEQFFGPGTRLTVL.

The CDR3 protein is CASSKRGSVVCCEQYV. The CDR3 DNA follows: TGTGCCAGCAGCAAAAGGGGGTCGGTTGTCTGCTGCGAGCAGTACGTC. The chain recombines TRBV21-1 with TRBJ2-7; the table's D call, TRBD1, was not checked against the DNA. TRBV21-1 is listed as a pseudogene. The CDR3 is 16 residues long.

The chain has TRBV25-1 and TRBJ2-5; 7 nucleotides align to TRBD2. The CDR3 loop spans 15 amino acids. Trimming removed 1 base from V and 4 bases from J; junction bases left unmatched: 6. CDR1 MGHDK and CDR2 SYGVNS come from the germline V gene. CDR3 in amino acids: CASSESGGGRETQYF. The CDR3 nucleotides are TGTGCCAGCAGTGAATCGGGGGGAGGAAGAGAGACCCAGTACTTC.

This sequence joins TRBV4-2 and TRBJ2-2, with 11 bases fitting TRBD2. V shed 4 bases, J shed 5 bases, and the junction held 15 bases outside the gene matches. The CDR3 runs 19 residues. Germline V gene lookup returns CDR1 LGHNA and CDR2 YNFKEQ. In DNA form, the CDR3 reads TGTGCCAGCAGCCGATCTAGCGGGGGGCCCGAACAAGGGACCGGGGAGCTGTTTTTT. Encoded protein: CASSRSSGGPEQGTGELFF.

The chain links TRBV7-6 to TRBJ2-5; 15 bases match TRBD2. CDR3 size: 17 residues. CDR1 SGHVS and CDR2 FNYEAQ come from the germline V gene. Germline trimming cut 5 bases from V and 5 bases from J; bases unmatched to any gene: 9. This CDR3 reads CASSRTSGRELGETQYF. DNA for the CDR3: TGTGCCAGCAGCCGGACTAGCGGGAGGGAGTTAGGGGAGACCCAGTACTTC.

The chain employs TRBV15 and TRBJ2-4; tentative D call: TRBD1 (6 bases). The germline CDR1 and CDR2 sequences are LNHNV and YYDKDF (reference sequence). The CDR3 covers 14 residues. V was trimmed by 0 bases and J by 8 bases, leaving 11 bases between them. DNA for the CDR3: TGTGCCACCAGCAGAGAGAACAGGGTTGACATTCAGTACTTC. This encodes CATSRENRVDIQYF.

The rearrangement links TRBV6-6 to TRBJ1-3; weak D call: TRBD1 (6 bases). Trimming pared 2 bases from V and 4 bases from J, leaving 12 bases between. CDR1 and CDR2 from the germline V gene are MNHNY and SVGAGI (reference sequence). The CDR3 covers 15 residues. The CDR3 DNA sequence: TGTGCCAGCAGTTACAACCAAGGACAGGGAAACACCATATATTTT. Encoded protein: CASSYNQGQGNTIYF.

The chain uses TRBV7-2 and TRBJ1-6, with D perhaps matching TRBD1 (5 bases). Germline loops: CDR1 SGHTA, CDR2 FQGNSA. This CDR3 region has 14 residues. The ends were cut back, 1 base at V and 9 bases at J, with 10 bases in the middle. Here the CDR3 reads CASSLDLGGSPLHF. CDR3 in DNA: TGTGCCAGCAGCTTAGACCTGGGGGGTTCACCCCTCCACTTT.

DNA of the CDR3: TGCAGCGTTGAACCAGCGGGAGGGCCATATGAGCAGTTCTTC. Residues: CSVEPAGGPYEQFF. The V and J genes are TRBV29-1 and TRBJ2-1; 10 bases map to TRBD2. The V gene's germline CDR1 is SQVTM and CDR2 ANQGSEA. The CDR3 runs to 14 residues. The trim removed 2 bases at V and 8 bases at J, leaving 6 bases unmatched.

The chain is built from TRBV7-6 and TRBJ1-1; TRBD1 might be the D (5 bases). Germline values: CDR1 SGHVS, CDR2 FNYEAQ. There are 14 residues in the CDR3. V dropped 2 bases and J dropped 0 bases, with 7 bases sitting between them. CDR3 nucleotide sequence: TGTGCCAGCAGCTTACAGGACATGAACACTGAAGCTTTCTTT. Translation: CASSLQDMNTEAFF.

V is TRBV5-6 and J is TRBJ1-1; tentatively, D is TRBD1 (5 bases). Germline values: CDR1 SGHDT, CDR2 YYEEEE. The CDR3 loop spans 12 amino acids. V lost 1 base and J lost 7, with 8 bases in between. The CDR3 sequence: CASSLFRGEAFF. The CDR3 nucleotides are TGTGCCAGCAGCTTGTTTAGGGGTGAAGCTTTCTTT.

This clone was found once. The chain combines TRBV27 with TRBJ1-2, with D possibly being TRBD1 (6 bases). Germline-derived CDR1 and CDR2 are MNHEY and SMNVEV (reference sequence). The V gene lost 2 bases and the J gene lost 7 bases, with 11 bases spanning the gap. This CDR3 has 13 amino acids. The CDR3, as DNA: TGTGCCAGCAGTTTAGGTCCAGGGGTTGGCTACACCTTC. Protein sequence: CASSLGPGVGYTF.

The V and J genes are TRBV9 and TRBJ2-1, with 16 bases lining up with TRBD2. Trimming took 4 bases from V and 10 from J; bases not matched to a gene: 5. Germline V gives CDR1 SGDLS, CDR2 YYNGEE. CDR3 length equals 15 residues. The CDR3 DNA sequence: TGTGCCAGCAGCCCCGGGACTAGCGGGGGGGAGGAGCAGTTCTTC. Its protein is CASSPGTSGGEEQFF. The full variable domain, its missing parts supplied by reference TRBV9 and TRBJ2-1, is DSGVTQTPKHLITATGQRVTLRCSPRSGDLSVYWYQQSLDQGLQFLIQYYNGEERAKGNILERFSAQQFPDLHSELNLSSLELGDSALYFCASSPGTSGGEEQFFGPGTRLTVL.

This rearrangement joins TRBV19 to TRBJ2-1; 8 bases fit TRBD2. The CDR3 is made up of 14 amino acids. Germline values: CDR1 LNHDA, CDR2 SQIVND (reference sequence). After removal of 1 base from V and 8 bases from J, the junction contained 4 bases not matched to a gene. CDR3 in DNA: TGTGCCAGTAGTATAGCGGGGGGGCCGGATGAGCAGTTCTTC. Translation gives CASSIAGGPDEQFF.

This clone has a single count. The genes are TRBV2 and TRBJ2-1; 7 bases agree with TRBD2. The CDR3 runs to 16 residues. Germline values: CDR1 SNHLY, CDR2 FYNNEI. V was clipped by 4 bases and J by 0 bases; unmatched bases: 6. The CDR3 protein is CASSGQRDSSYNEQFF. In DNA form, the CDR3 reads TGTGCCAGCAGTGGGCAGCGGGATAGCTCCTACAATGAGCAGTTCTTC.

The chain uses TRBV10-3 and TRBJ1-1; D might be TRBD1 (5 bases). The CDR3 consists of 12 residues. Germline V gene sequence: CDR1 ENHRY, CDR2 SYGVKD. Deletions cut 6 bases from V and 9 bases from J, with 14 bases between. CDR3 in DNA: TGTGCCATCAGGGGGGAGGGGCCCCAAGCTTTCTTT. The encoded protein is CAIRGEGPQAFF.

The chain couples TRBV7-9 to TRBJ2-2; TRBD2 aligns across 12 bases. The CDR3 is made up of 16 amino acids. V dropped 4 bases and J dropped 4; count of bases not matched to a gene: 4. The V gene's germline CDR1 is SEHNR and CDR2 FQNEAQ (reference sequence). The CDR3 sequence is CASSSRLAGVTGELFF. The CDR3 bases are TGTGCCAGCAGCTCTCGACTAGCGGGAGTCACCGGGGAGCTGTTTTTT.

This clone was observed a single time. This chain links TRBV14 with TRBJ1-2, with TRBD1 as a possible D gene (6 bases). V dropped 5 bases and J dropped 6 bases, with 13 bases sitting between them. The germline V gene encodes CDR1 SGHDN and CDR2 FVKESK. The CDR3 has 13 residues. CDR3 bases: TGTGCCAGCAGCTTACACAGGGAAAATGGCTACACCTTC. It encodes CASSLHRENGYTF.

This clone was detected once. This chain joins TRBV12-3 or TRBV12-4 and TRBJ2-2; no reliable D call. The CDR3 runs to 12 residues. Between the trimmed V and J ends, which lost 4 bases and 7 bases, there was a span of 7 bases. CDR3 nucleotides: TGTGCCAGCAGTTGGCCGATCGGGGAGCTGTTTTTT. It yields the protein CASSWPIGELFF.

The chain employs TRBV2 and TRBJ2-5; weak D call: TRBD2 (5 bases). CDR3 size: 12 residues. V lost 8 bases to trimming and J lost 5 bases, with 12 bases between them. Germline CDR1 reads SNHLY; CDR2 reads FYNNEI. The chain's CDR3 is CASYRTGETQYF. CDR3 DNA sequence: TGTGCCAGCTACCGGACGGGGGAGACCCAGTACTTC.

V usage is TRBV6-4 and J usage is TRBJ1-4; the match to TRBD1 covers 8 bases. CDR3 length equals 14 residues. CDR1 and CDR2 from the germline V gene are MRHNA and SNTAGT. The V segment lost 6 bases and the J segment 7 bases; nucleotides outside the gene matches: 7. The CDR3 DNA reads TGTGCCAGCAGCCAACAGGGGGGAAGTGAAAAACTGTTTTTT. This translates into CASSQQGGSEKLFF.

Only one count was recorded for this clone. The rearrangement uses TRBV19 and TRBJ2-3; TRBD1 is a possible D gene (6 bases). The germline V and J ends were trimmed by 8 bases and 4 bases, with 16 bases remaining between them. CDR1 and CDR2 (germline): LNHDA, SQIVND (reference sequence). The CDR3 loop spans 14 amino acids. This CDR3 reads CASSFGGWADTQYF. The DNA of the CDR3 is TGTGCCAGTTCTTTTGGGGGCTGGGCAGATACGCAGTATTTT.

The gene calls are TRBV15 and TRBJ2-3; a weak D match, TRBD1 (5 bases). Germline V lookup: CDR1 LNHNV, CDR2 YYDKDF (reference sequence). The CDR3 contains 14 residues. The V gene lost 8 bases and the J gene lost 6 bases, with 18 bases spanning the gap. CDR3 nucleotide sequence: TGTGCCACCCGAAAGAGCACCCCAGGGGATACGCAGTATTTT. Residues: CATRKSTPGDTQYF. The full variable domain, rest sourced from reference TRBV15 and TRBJ2-3, is DAMVIQNPRYQVTQFGKPVTLSCSQTLNHNVMYWYQQKSSQAPKLLFHYYDKDFNNEADTPDNFQSRRPNTSFCFLDIRSPGLGDTAMYLCATRKSTPGDTQYFGPGTRLTVL.